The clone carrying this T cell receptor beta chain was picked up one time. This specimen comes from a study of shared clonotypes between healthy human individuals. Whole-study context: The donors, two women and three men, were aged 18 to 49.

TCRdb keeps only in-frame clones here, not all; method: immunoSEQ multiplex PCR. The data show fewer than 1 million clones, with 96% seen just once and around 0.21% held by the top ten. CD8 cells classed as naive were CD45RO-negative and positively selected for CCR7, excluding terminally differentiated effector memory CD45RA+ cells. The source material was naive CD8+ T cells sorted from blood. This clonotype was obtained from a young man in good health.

CDR3 sequence: CASNTGTGGETQYF. CDR3 bases: TGCGCCAGCAACACCGGGACAGGGGGAGAGACCCAGTACTTC. V is TRBV5-1 and J is TRBJ2-5; 11 nucleotides agree with TRBD1. V lost 6 bases and J lost 4; bases outside the gene matches: 5. Germline V gene sequence: CDR1 SGHRS, CDR2 YFSETQ. CDR3 size: 14 residues.